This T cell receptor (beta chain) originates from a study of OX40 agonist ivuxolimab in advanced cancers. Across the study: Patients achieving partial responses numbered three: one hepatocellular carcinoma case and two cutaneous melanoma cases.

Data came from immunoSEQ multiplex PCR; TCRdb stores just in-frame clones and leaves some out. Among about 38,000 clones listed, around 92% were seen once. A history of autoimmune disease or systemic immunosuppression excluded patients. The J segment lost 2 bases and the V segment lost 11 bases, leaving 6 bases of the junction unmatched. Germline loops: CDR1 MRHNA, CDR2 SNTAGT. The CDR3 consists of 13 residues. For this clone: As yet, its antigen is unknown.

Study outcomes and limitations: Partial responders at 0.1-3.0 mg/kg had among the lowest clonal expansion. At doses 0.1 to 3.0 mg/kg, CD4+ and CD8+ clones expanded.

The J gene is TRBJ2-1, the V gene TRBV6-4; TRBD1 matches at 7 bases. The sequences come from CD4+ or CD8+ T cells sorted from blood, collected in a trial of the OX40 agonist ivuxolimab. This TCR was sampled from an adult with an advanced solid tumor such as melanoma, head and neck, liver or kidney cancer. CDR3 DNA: TGTGCCCGCCGGGGACAGCCCTACAATGAGCAGTTCTTC. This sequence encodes CARRGQPYNEQFF.